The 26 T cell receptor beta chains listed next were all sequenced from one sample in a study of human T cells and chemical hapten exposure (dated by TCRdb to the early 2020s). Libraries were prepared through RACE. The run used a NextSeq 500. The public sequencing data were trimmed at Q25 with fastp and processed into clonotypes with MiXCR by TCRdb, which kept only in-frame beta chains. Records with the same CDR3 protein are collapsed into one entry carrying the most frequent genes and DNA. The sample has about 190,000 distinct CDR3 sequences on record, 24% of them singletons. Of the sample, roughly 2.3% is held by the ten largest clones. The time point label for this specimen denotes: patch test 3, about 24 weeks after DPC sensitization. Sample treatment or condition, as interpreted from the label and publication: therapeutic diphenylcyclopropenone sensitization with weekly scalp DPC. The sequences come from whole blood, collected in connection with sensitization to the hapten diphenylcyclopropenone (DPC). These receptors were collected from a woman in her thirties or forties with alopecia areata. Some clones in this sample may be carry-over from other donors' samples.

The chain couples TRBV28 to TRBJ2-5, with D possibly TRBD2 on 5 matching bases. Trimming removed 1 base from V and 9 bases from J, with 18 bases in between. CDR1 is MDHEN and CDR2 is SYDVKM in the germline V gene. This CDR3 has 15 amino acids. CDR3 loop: CASSLSASPHRSQYF. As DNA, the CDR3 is TGTGCCAGCAGTTTATCAGCTAGCCCCCACCGTTCCCAGTACTTC.

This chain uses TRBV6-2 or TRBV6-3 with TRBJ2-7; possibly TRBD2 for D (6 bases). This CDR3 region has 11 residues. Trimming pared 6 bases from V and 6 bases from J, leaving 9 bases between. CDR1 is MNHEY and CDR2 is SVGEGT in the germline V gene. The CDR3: CASRLGGEQYF. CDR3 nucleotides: TGTGCCAGCAGACTGGGGGGCGAGCAGTACTTC.

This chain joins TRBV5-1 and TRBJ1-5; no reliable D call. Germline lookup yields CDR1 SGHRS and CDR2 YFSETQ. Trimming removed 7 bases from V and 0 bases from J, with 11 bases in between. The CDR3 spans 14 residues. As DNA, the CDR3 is TGCGCCAGCCTGGTTCACTATAGCAATCAGCCCCAGCATTTT. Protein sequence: CASLVHYSNQPQHF.

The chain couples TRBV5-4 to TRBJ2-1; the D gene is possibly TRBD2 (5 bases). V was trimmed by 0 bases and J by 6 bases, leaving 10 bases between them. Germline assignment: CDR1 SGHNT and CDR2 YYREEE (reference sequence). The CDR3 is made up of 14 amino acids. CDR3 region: CASSLAPSGNEQFF. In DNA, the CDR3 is TGTGCCAGCAGCTTGGCCCCCAGCGGCAATGAGCAGTTCTTC.

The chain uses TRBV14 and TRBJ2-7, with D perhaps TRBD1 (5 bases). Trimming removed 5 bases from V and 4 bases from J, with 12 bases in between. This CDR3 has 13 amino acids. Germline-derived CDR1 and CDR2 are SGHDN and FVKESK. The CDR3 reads CASSAIGVYEQYF. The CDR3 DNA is TGTGCCAGCAGCGCCATAGGGGTATACGAGCAGTACTTC.

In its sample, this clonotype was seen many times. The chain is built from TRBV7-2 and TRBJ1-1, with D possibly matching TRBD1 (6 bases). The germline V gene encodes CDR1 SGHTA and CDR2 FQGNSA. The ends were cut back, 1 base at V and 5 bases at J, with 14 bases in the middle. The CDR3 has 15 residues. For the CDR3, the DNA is TGTGCCAGCAGCTTAGTCTGGGCAGGGGCGACTGAAGCTTTCTTT. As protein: CASSLVWAGATEAFF.

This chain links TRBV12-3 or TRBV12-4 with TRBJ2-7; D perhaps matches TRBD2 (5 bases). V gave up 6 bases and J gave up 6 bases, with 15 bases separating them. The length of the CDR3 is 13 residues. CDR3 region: CASRILGAPEQYF. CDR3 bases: TGTGCCAGCAGAATACTAGGAGCCCCCGAGCAGTACTTC.

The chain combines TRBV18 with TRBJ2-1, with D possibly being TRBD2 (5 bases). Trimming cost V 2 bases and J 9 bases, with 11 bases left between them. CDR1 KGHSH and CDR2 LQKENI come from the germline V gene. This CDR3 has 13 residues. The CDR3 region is CASSPDVAGEQFF. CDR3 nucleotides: TGTGCCAGCTCACCAGATGTCGCGGGTGAGCAGTTCTTC.

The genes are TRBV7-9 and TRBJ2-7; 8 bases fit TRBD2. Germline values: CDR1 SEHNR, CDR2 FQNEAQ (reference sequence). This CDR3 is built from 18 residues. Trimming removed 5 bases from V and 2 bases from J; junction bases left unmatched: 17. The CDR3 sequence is CASSPRLTSGRVTYEQYF. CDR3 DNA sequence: TGTGCCAGCAGCCCAAGACTAACTAGCGGCCGTGTAACCTACGAGCAGTACTTC.

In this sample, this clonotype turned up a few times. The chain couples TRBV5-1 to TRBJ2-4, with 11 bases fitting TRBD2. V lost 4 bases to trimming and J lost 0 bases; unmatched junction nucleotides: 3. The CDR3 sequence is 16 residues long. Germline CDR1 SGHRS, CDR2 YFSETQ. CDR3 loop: CASSPTSGRAKNIQYF. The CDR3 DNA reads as TGCGCCAGCAGCCCCACTAGCGGGAGAGCCAAAAACATTCAGTACTTC. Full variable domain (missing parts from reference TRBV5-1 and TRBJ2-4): KAGVTQTPRYLIKTRGQQVTLSCSPISGHRSVSWYQQTPGQGLQFLFEYFSETQRNKGNFPGRFSGRQFSNSRSEMNVSTLELGDSALYLCASSPTSGRAKNIQYFGAGTRLSVL.

As DNA, the CDR3 is TGTGCCAGCAGTTTCGGGAGGGCCGATACGCAGTATTTT. Its protein product is CASSFGRADTQYF. The chain uses TRBV12-3 or TRBV12-4 and TRBJ2-3, with 8 bases aligning to TRBD2. The ends lost 3 bases at V and 6 bases at J; junction bases unmatched: 2. The CDR3 runs to 13 residues.

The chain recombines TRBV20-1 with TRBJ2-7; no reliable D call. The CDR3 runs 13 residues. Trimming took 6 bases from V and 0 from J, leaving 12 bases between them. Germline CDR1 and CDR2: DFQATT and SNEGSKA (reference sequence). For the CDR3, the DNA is TGCAGTGCGAGGCCAGGAATCTCCTACGAGCAGTACTTC. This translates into CSARPGISYEQYF.

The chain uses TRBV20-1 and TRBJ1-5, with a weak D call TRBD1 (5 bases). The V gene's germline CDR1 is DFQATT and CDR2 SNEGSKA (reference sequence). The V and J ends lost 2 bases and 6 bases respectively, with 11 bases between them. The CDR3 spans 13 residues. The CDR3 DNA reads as TGCAGTGCTAGAAGGGACGGGGGTCAGCCCCAGCATTTT. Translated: CSARRDGGQPQHF.

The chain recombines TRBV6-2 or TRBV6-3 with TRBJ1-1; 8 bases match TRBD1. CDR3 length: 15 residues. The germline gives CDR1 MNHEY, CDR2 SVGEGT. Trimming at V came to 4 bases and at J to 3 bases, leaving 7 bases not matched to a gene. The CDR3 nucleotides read TGTGCCAGCAGTTCGCCAGGGGGCGGGGACACTGAAGCTTTCTTT. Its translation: CASSSPGGGDTEAFF.

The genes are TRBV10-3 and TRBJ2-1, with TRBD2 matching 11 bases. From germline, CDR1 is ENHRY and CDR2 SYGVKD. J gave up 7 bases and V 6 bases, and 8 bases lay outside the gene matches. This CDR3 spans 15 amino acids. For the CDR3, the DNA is TGTGCCATCAGCGACGGGACTAGCGGAGCTAATGAGCAGTTCTTC. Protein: CAISDGTSGANEQFF.

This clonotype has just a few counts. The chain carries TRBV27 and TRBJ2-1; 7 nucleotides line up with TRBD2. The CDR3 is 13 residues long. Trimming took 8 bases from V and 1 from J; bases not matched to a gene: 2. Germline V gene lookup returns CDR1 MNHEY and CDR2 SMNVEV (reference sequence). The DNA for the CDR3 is TGTGCCAGCTGGGGGGGATCCTACAATGAGCAGTTCTTC. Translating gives CASWGGSYNEQFF.

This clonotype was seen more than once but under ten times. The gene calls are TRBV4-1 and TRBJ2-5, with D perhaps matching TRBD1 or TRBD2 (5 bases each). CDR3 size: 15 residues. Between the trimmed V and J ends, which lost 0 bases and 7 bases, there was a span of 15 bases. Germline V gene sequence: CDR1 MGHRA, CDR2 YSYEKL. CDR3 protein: CASSQDRDGARTQYF. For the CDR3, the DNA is TGCGCCAGCAGCCAAGATAGGGACGGGGCCAGGACCCAGTACTTC.

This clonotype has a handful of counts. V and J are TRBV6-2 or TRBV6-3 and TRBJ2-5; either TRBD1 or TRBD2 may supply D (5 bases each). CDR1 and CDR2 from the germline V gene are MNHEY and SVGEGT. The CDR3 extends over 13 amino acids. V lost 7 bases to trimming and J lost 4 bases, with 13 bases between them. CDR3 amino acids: CASKVAGGETQYF. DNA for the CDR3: TGTGCCAGCAAAGTAGCTGGGGGAGAGACCCAGTACTTC.

CDR3 sequence reads: CSASGTGLNVNPSETQYF. CDR3 in DNA: TGCAGTGCTAGTGGGACAGGCCTTAATGTGAACCCTTCCGAGACCCAGTACTTC. The gene calls are TRBV20-1 and TRBJ2-5; the match to TRBD1 covers 8 bases. In germline, CDR1 is DFQATT, CDR2 SNEGSKA (reference sequence). The CDR3 loop spans 18 amino acids. V was clipped by 3 bases and J by 5 bases; unmatched bases: 20.

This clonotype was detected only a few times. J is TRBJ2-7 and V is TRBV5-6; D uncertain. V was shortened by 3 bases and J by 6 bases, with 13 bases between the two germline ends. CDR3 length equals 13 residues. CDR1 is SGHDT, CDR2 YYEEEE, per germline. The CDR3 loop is CASSWAPSGEQYF. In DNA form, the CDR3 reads TGTGCCAGCAGCTGGGCCCCTTCGGGCGAGCAGTACTTC.

CDR3 in DNA: TGTGCCAGCAGCTTAGTGGGGGGTACTGGGGCCAACGTCCTGACTTTC. Amino acid sequence: CASSLVGGTGANVLTF. The chain recombines TRBV7-9 with TRBJ2-6, with D maybe TRBD2 (6 bases). The CDR3 runs to 16 residues. Trimming removed 1 base at V and 2 bases at J, with 9 bases between. Germline values: CDR1 SEHNR, CDR2 FQNEAQ (reference sequence).

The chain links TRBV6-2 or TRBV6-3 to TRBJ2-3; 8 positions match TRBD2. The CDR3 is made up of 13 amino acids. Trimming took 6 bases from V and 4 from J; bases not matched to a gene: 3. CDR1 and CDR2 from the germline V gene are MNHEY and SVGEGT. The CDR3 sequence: CASSGRAPDTQYF. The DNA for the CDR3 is TGTGCCAGCAGCGGGAGGGCCCCAGATACGCAGTATTTT.

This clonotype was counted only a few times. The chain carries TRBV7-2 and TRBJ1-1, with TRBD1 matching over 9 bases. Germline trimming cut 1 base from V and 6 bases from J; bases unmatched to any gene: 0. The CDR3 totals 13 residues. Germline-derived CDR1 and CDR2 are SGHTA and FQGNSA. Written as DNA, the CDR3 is TGTGCCAGCAGCTTAGGGACAGGGGCTGAAGCTTTCTTT. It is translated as CASSLGTGAEAFF.

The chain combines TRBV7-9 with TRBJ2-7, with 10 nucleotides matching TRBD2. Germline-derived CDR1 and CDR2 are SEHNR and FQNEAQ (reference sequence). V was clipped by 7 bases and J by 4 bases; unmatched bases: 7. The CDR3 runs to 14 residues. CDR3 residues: CASTVASGSYEQYF. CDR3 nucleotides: TGTGCCAGCACCGTCGCTAGCGGGAGTTACGAGCAGTACTTC. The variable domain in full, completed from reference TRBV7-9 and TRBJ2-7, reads DTGVSQNPRHKITKRGQNVTFRCDPISEHNRLYWYRQTLGQGPEFLTYFQNEAQLEKSRLLSDRFSAERPKGSFSTLEIQRTEQGDSAMYLCASTVASGSYEQYFGPGTRLTVT.

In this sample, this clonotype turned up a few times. CDR3 nucleotides: TGTGCCAGCAGCCCGGGACAGGGATGGACCGGGGAGCTGTTTTTT. Protein: CASSPGQGWTGELFF. V usage is TRBV7-9 and J usage is TRBJ2-2; 9 bases align to TRBD1. V lost 5 bases and J lost 5; bases outside the gene matches: 6. The CDR3 is 15 amino acids. The germline gives CDR1 SEHNR, CDR2 FQNEAQ (reference sequence).

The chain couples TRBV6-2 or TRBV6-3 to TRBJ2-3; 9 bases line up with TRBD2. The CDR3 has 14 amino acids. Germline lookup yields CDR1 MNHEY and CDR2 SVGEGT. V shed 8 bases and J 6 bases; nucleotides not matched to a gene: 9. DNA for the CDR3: TGTGCCAGCGGATATAGCGGGAGAGGCGATACGCAGTATTTT. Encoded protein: CASGYSGRGDTQYF.